This entry describes one T cell receptor (beta chain). The source of the sample is a study of blood T cell repertoires in COVID-19. At the level of the study: Samples taken during acute and convalescent COVID-19 were collected in the United States, Italy and Spain. PBMCs, B-cell-depleted T cells, or T cells provided the cDNA or gDNA that made up the material.

CDR1 and CDR2 (germline): SGHRS, YFSETQ. Trimming cost V 0 bases and J 0 bases, with 9 bases left between them. The CDR3 consists of 15 residues. In the authors' methods: Counts of nucleated cells, estimated from reference gene primer amplification, were obtained. Sequenced by immunoSEQ multiplex PCR; TCRdb stores in-frame clones only, minus some. Clonal size and the V and J genes are those of that table, whereas D and trimming came from the DNA. The repertoire has about 180,000 clones, approximately 86% of them found once; the top ten carry around 8.6%. The chain has TRBV5-1 and TRBJ1-1, with D uncertain. The receptor was derived from a man in his forties or fifties with active or convalescent COVID-19. Sequencing was performed on peripheral blood. The CDR3 loop is CASSLGSGMNTEAFF. The CDR3 nucleotides read TGCGCCAGCAGCTTGGGGTCCGGGATGAACACTGAAGCTTTCTTT.